The 29 T cell receptor beta chains presented below share a single source sample, sequenced in a study of shared clonotypes between healthy human individuals. Assay: immunoSEQ multiplex PCR; the TCRdb copy retains only in-frame clones and omits some. Of roughly 1.5 million clones listed, 95% to 99% are singletons. The sequencing input was naive CD4+ T cells sorted from blood. This sample's subset: CD45RA+ positively selected. All receptors come from a man younger than 40 in good health.

The chain joins TRBV7-2 to TRBJ2-3, with D possibly being TRBD1 or TRBD2 (5 bases each). Germline V gene data show CDR1 as SGHTA and CDR2 as FQGNSA. The V and J ends lost 2 bases and 2 bases respectively, with 20 bases between them. The CDR3 extends over 18 amino acids. CDR3 DNA sequence: TGTGCCAGCAGCTTATCAGGCCTGTGGGACCGACTCACAGATACGCAGTATTTT. Protein: CASSLSGLWDRLTDTQYF.

Details on this clone: At the DNA level, this CDR3 is encoded by other sequences in the same sample as well. J is TRBJ1-3 and V is TRBV6-5; TRBD1 might be the D (6 bases). This CDR3 has 15 amino acids. Germline lookup yields CDR1 MNHEY and CDR2 SVGAGI. V was pared by 2 bases and J by 4 bases, with 12 bases between. The CDR3 DNA is TGTGCCAGCAGTTACAGGGCAGGGGTAGGAAACACCATATATTTT. It encodes CASSYRAGVGNTIYF.

This rearrangement joins TRBV4-3 to TRBJ1-2, with 9 positions matching TRBD1. From germline, CDR1 is LGHNA and CDR2 YSLEER. V dropped 1 base and J dropped 1; count of bases not matched to a gene: 7. This CDR3 has 17 amino acids. CDR3: CASSQGSGTGFNYGYTF. CDR3 in DNA: TGCGCCAGCAGCCAAGGCTCCGGGACAGGGTTTAACTATGGCTACACCTTC.

The gene calls are TRBV15 and TRBJ1-1; D call uncertain. The CDR3 runs to 17 residues. Per the germline V gene, CDR1 is LNHNV and CDR2 is YYDKDF (reference sequence). The V gene lost 0 bases and the J gene lost 0 bases, with 14 bases spanning the gap. CDR3 loop: CATSRDQNRPMNTEAFF. The CDR3 DNA reads TGTGCCACCAGCAGAGATCAGAACAGACCCATGAACACTGAAGCTTTCTTT.

The rearrangement joins TRBV18 to TRBJ1-5; D gene unclear. The CDR3 spans 14 residues. The V and J ends lost 3 bases and 6 bases respectively, with 12 bases between them. Germline CDR1 KGHSH, CDR2 LQKENI. The CDR3 region is CASSPQEAVQPQHF. CDR3 coding DNA: TGTGCCAGCTCACCGCAGGAGGCGGTTCAGCCCCAGCATTTT.

This chain uses TRBV19 with TRBJ2-7; TRBD2 matches at 8 bases. There are 13 residues in the CDR3. J lost 7 bases, V lost 3 bases, and 5 bases had no gene match. Germline CDR1 is LNHDA and CDR2 is SQIVND (reference sequence). The CDR3: CASSMGLVGEQYF. The CDR3 nucleotides read TGTGCCAGTAGTATGGGACTAGTGGGTGAGCAGTACTTC.

This clone has only one observation. V and J are TRBV28 and TRBJ2-5; D is undetermined. The V end lost 5 bases, the J end lost 3 bases, and 10 bases lay between the germline ends. The germline gives CDR1 MDHEN, CDR2 SYDVKM. The CDR3 totals 13 residues. The CDR3 bases are TGTGCCAGCAGTCCGACCGTCGAAGAGACCCAGTACTTC. This codes for CASSPTVEETQYF.

The J gene is TRBJ2-3, the V gene TRBV27; D is possibly TRBD1 or TRBD2 (5 bases each). The CDR3 covers 18 residues. Germline V gives CDR1 MNHEY, CDR2 SMNVEV (reference sequence). Between the trimmed V and J ends, which lost 2 bases and 2 bases, there was a span of 20 bases. The CDR3 protein is CASSLLSVGGPTTDTQYF. CDR3 DNA sequence: TGTGCCAGCAGTTTACTCTCCGTTGGGGGTCCTACCACAGATACGCAGTATTTT.

J is TRBJ2-5 and V is TRBV5-4; D is unclear. The germline gives CDR1 SGHNT, CDR2 YYREEE (reference sequence). The V and J ends lost 3 bases and 3 bases respectively, with 12 bases between them. The CDR3 consists of 14 residues. The CDR3 nucleotides are TGTGCCAGCAGCTCGGATATTTTGAAAGAGACCCAGTACTTC. It specifies CASSSDILKETQYF.

This sequence joins TRBV11-3 and TRBJ1-1; D may be TRBD1 (5 bases). With 5 bases removed from V and 3 bases from J, the gap between germline ends came to 19 bases. The germline gives CDR1 SGHNT, CDR2 YENEEA. The CDR3 extends over 16 amino acids. CDR3 in DNA: TGTGCCAGCAGCCGTGGGGGGGATAGGTTTGACACTGAAGCTTTCTTT. Amino acid sequence: CASSRGGDRFDTEAFF.

The chain has TRBV27 and TRBJ1-1, with no clear D. In germline, CDR1 is MNHEY, CDR2 SMNVEV (reference sequence). The V end was cut by 3 bases, the J end by 0 bases, with 8 bases between. This CDR3 spans 14 amino acids. The CDR3 protein is CASSLERVNTEAFF. DNA of the CDR3: TGTGCCAGCAGTTTGGAAAGGGTGAACACTGAAGCTTTCTTT.

The J gene is TRBJ1-5, the V gene TRBV4-3, with D tentatively TRBD1 (6 bases). The germline CDR1 and CDR2 sequences are LGHNA and YSLEER. The CDR3 loop spans 15 amino acids. Trimming removed 2 bases from V and 7 bases from J, with 15 bases in between. The CDR3 coding sequence is TGCGCCAGCAGCCAACATAGGGGGATTGGGCAGCCCCAGCATTTT. Its protein product is CASSQHRGIGQPQHF.

The chain's CDR3 is CASSQDRGRHEKLFF. As DNA, the CDR3 is TGTGCCAGCAGTCAAGACAGGGGGCGGCATGAAAAACTGTTTTTT. This chain links TRBV28 with TRBJ1-4; 10 bases match TRBD1. This CDR3 region has 15 residues. Germline V lookup: CDR1 MDHEN, CDR2 SYDVKM. J lost 6 bases, V lost 5 bases, and 6 bases had no gene match.

J is TRBJ2-5 and V is TRBV18, with D possibly being TRBD2 (6 bases). Trimming shortened V by 5 bases and J by 5 bases, and 21 bases separated the two germline ends. This CDR3 spans 16 amino acids. Germline lookup yields CDR1 KGHSH and CDR2 LQKENI. CDR3 residues: CASSFRPGTSMETQYF. The CDR3 bases are TGTGCCAGCTCATTCCGCCCCGGGACTTCGATGGAGACCCAGTACTTC.

The sample holds one count of this clone. The rearrangement joins TRBV29-1 to TRBJ2-3; D tentatively fits TRBD1 or TRBD2 (5 bases each). Germline V CDR1 and CDR2: SQVTM, ANQGSEA. V was cut by 4 bases and J by 0 bases, with 11 bases left in between. The CDR3 has 14 amino acids. The CDR3 loop is CSVGRDASTDTQYF. CDR3 in DNA: TGCAGCGTTGGTAGGGACGCTAGCACAGATACGCAGTATTTT.

V is TRBV7-2 and J is TRBJ1-2; no clear D. Looked up from germline, CDR1 is SGHTA and CDR2 is FQGNSA. This CDR3 is built from 13 residues. Trimming shortened V by 5 bases and J by 6 bases, and 13 bases separated the two germline ends. This chain's CDR3 is CASSPPNEDGYTF. CDR3 coding DNA: TGTGCCAGCAGCCCCCCCAACGAAGATGGCTACACCTTC. Full variable domain (rest looked up from reference TRBV7-2 and TRBJ1-2): GAGVSQSPSNKVTEKGKDVELRCDPISGHTALYWYRQSLGQGLEFLIYFQGNSAPDKSGLPSDRFSAERTGGSVSTLTIQRTQQEDSAVYLCASSPPNEDGYTFGSGTRLTVV.

This chain joins TRBV5-1 and TRBJ2-3; D might be TRBD1 or TRBD2, each matching 6 bases. Germline assignment: CDR1 SGHRS and CDR2 YFSETQ. This CDR3 is 16 amino acids long. Trimming removed 7 bases from V and 1 base from J, with 19 bases in between. The DNA of the CDR3 is TGCGCCAGCTCCGGGGGCGGGATTGGGGGCACAGATACGCAGTATTTT. Translation gives CASSGGGIGGTDTQYF.

This clone was seen a single time. The V call is TRBV25-1, the J call TRBJ1-2; D not resolved. The CDR3 runs 14 residues. Trimming left V 1 base short and J 4 bases short, with 10 bases between. Germline V lookup: CDR1 MGHDK, CDR2 SYGVNS. The CDR3 loop is CASSESLGFYGYTF. The CDR3 DNA reads as TGTGCCAGCAGTGAATCGTTAGGGTTCTATGGCTACACCTTC.

This sequence joins TRBV27 and TRBJ2-1; TRBD2 agrees at 14 bases. In germline, CDR1 is MNHEY, CDR2 SMNVEV (reference sequence). The CDR3 totals 15 residues. V trimming: 3 bases; J trimming: 9 bases; junction bases outside the gene matches: 4. The CDR3 DNA follows: TGTGCCAGCAGTTTGGGACTAGCGGGAGCCAGTGAGCAGTTCTTC. Amino acids: CASSLGLAGASEQFF.

Only one count was recorded for this clone. The J gene is TRBJ2-7, the V gene TRBV28; 7 bases are shared with TRBD1. The CDR3 is 14 amino acids. Trimming removed 5 bases from V and 3 bases from J; junction bases left unmatched: 7. Germline V gene lookup returns CDR1 MDHEN and CDR2 SYDVKM. The CDR3 bases are TGTGCCAGCAGTAGCCCGGGACAGCTCTACGAGCAGTACTTC. Protein sequence: CASSSPGQLYEQYF.

V gene TRBV7-2 combines with J gene TRBJ1-2; D might be TRBD1 (6 bases). CDR1 is SGHTA and CDR2 is FQGNSA in the germline V gene. This CDR3 has 16 residues. V lost 5 bases and J lost 5, with 21 bases in between. CDR3 sequence reads: CASSLVVRGKAYGYTF. CDR3 nucleotide sequence: TGTGCCAGCAGCCTCGTCGTGAGGGGGAAGGCTTATGGCTACACCTTC.

This clone showed up just once. This chain joins TRBV29-1 and TRBJ1-1; tentatively, D is TRBD1 (6 bases). V was cut by 7 bases and J by 4 bases, with 16 bases left in between. Per the germline V gene, CDR1 is SQVTM and CDR2 is ANQGSEA. The CDR3 totals 13 residues. DNA of the CDR3: TGCAGCGCCCTCAGGGGTTCTGGCACTGAAGCTTTCTTT. Translation: CSALRGSGTEAFF.

V usage is TRBV18 and J usage is TRBJ1-1, with TRBD1 matching over 7 bases. The V segment lost 6 bases and the J segment 5 bases; nucleotides outside the gene matches: 6. The CDR3 has 13 amino acids. Looked up from germline, CDR1 is KGHSH and CDR2 is LQKENI. CDR3: CASSPTGETEAFF. CDR3 coding DNA: TGTGCCAGCTCGCCCACAGGGGAAACTGAAGCTTTCTTT.

The chain couples TRBV6-6 to TRBJ1-2; no clear D. Trimming took 7 bases from V and 3 from J, leaving 15 bases between them. The germline gives CDR1 MNHNY, CDR2 SVGAGI (reference sequence). This CDR3 is built from 14 residues. CDR3 nucleotide sequence: TGTGCCAGCACCCTACCCGGCCTGGACTATGGCTACACCTTC. Translating gives CASTLPGLDYGYTF.

V is TRBV30 and J is TRBJ1-5; D may be TRBD1 (5 bases). The V gene lost 4 bases and the J gene lost 7 bases, with 14 bases spanning the gap. The length of the CDR3 is 13 residues. Germline V gene data show CDR1 as GTSNPN and CDR2 as SVGIG (reference sequence). CDR3 sequence: CAWNTGSQQPQHF. For the CDR3, the DNA is TGTGCCTGGAATACAGGCTCCCAACAGCCCCAGCATTTT.

The rearrangement links TRBV29-1 to TRBJ2-3; TRBD2 matches at 12 bases. J gave up 5 bases and V 7 bases, and 7 bases lay outside the gene matches. Germline CDR1 and CDR2: SQVTM and ANQGSEA. CDR3 length: 14 amino acids. CDR3 bases: TGCAGCGGGCGGACTAGCGGGAATATAGATACGCAGTATTTT. It yields the protein CSGRTSGNIDTQYF.

The chain links TRBV19 to TRBJ2-1, with D perhaps given as TRBD1 or TRBD2 (5 bases each). The CDR3 runs to 15 residues. Germline assignment: CDR1 LNHDA and CDR2 SQIVND (reference sequence). Trimming shortened V by 8 bases and J by 0 bases, and 14 bases separated the two germline ends. The CDR3, as DNA: TGTGCCAGTGAGGGGCGGAAGAGCTCCTACAATGAGCAGTTCTTC. Translated: CASEGRKSSYNEQFF.

As regards this clone: Other DNA sequences in the sample encode the same CDR3. V gene TRBV28 combines with J gene TRBJ2-3, with D hard to call. CDR1 is MDHEN and CDR2 is SYDVKM in the germline V gene. Between the trimmed V and J ends, which lost 1 base and 4 bases, there was a span of 3 bases. CDR3 length: 12 residues. The CDR3 is CASSLFSDTQYF. The DNA of the CDR3 is TGTGCCAGCAGTTTATTCTCAGATACGCAGTATTTT.

The chain uses TRBV27 and TRBJ2-1; no clear D gene. CDR1 and CDR2 (germline): MNHEY, SMNVEV (reference sequence). Trimming removed 3 bases at V and 5 bases at J, with 8 bases between. CDR3 size: 13 residues. The CDR3 here is CASSFYSNNEQFF. DNA for the CDR3: TGTGCCAGCAGTTTTTACAGCAACAATGAGCAGTTCTTC.